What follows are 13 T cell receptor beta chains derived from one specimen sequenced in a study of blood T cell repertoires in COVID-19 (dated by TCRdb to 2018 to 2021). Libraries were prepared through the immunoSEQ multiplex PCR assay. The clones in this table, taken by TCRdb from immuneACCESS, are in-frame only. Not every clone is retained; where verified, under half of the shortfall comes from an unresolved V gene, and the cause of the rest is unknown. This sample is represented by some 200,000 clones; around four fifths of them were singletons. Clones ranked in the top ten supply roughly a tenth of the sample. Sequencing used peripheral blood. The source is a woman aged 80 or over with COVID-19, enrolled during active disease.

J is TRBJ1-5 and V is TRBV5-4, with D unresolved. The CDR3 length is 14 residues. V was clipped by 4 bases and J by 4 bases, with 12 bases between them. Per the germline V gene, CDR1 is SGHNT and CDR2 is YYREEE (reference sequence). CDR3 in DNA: TGTGCCAGCAGCGTTGGCGGCGGTAATCAGCCCCAGCATTTT. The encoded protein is CASSVGGGNQPQHF.

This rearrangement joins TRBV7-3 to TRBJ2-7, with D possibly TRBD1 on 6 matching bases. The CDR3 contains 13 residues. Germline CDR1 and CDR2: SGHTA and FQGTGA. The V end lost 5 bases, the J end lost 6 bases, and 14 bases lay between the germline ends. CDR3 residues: CASSLGAGVEQYF. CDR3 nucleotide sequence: TGTGCCAGCAGCCTTGGGGCAGGGGTCGAGCAGTACTTC. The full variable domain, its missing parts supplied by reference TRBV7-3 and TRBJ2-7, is GAGVSQTPSNKVTEKGKYVELRCDPISGHTALYWYRQSLGQGPEFLIYFQGTGAADDSGLPNDRFFAVRPEGSVSTLKIQRTERGDSAVYLCASSLGAGVEQYFGPGTRLTVT.

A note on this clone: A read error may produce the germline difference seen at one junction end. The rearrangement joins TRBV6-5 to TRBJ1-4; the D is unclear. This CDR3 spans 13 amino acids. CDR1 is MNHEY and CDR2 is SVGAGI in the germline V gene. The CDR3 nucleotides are TGTGCCGGCAGTTACACGGGGATGGAAAAACTGTTTTTT. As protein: CAGSYTGMEKLFF.

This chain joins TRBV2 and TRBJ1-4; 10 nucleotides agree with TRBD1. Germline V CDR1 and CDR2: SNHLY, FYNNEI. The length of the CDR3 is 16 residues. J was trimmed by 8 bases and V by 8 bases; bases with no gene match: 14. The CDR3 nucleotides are TGTGCCAGCGGTTATGGGACAGGGGTTAAGGGAGAAAAACTGTTTTTT. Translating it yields CASGYGTGVKGEKLFF.

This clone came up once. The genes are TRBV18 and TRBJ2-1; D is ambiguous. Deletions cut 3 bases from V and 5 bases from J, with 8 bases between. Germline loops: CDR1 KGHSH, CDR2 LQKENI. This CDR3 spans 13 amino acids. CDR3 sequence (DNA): TGTGCCAGCTCACCCCCCGCGCACAATGAGCAGTTCTTC. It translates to CASSPPAHNEQFF.

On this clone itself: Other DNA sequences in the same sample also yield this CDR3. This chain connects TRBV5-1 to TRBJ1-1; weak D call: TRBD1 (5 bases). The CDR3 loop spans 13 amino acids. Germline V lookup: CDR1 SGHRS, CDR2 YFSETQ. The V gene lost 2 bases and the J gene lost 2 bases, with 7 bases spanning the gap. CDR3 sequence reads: CASSFGGNTEAFF. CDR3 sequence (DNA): TGCGCCAGCAGCTTCGGGGGAAACACTGAAGCTTTCTTT.

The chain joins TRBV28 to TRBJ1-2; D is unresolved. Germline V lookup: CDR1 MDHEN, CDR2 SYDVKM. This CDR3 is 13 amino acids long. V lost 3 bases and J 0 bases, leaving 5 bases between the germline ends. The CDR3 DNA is TGTGCCAGCAGTTTGGGAGCTAACTATGGCTACACCTTC. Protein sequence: CASSLGANYGYTF.

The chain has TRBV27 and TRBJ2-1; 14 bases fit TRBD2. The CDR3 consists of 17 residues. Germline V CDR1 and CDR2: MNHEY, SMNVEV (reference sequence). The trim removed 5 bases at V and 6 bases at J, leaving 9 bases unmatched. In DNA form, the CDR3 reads TGTGCCAGCAGTCGCACACCGGGACTAGCGGGGGTCAATGAGCAGTTCTTC. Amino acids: CASSRTPGLAGVNEQFF.

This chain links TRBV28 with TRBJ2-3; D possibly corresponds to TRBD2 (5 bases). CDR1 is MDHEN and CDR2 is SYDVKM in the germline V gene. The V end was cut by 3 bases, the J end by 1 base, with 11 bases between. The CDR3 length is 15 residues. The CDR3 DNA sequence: TGTGCCAGCAGTTTGAGGACTCTGGGCACAGATACGCAGTATTTT. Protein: CASSLRTLGTDTQYF.

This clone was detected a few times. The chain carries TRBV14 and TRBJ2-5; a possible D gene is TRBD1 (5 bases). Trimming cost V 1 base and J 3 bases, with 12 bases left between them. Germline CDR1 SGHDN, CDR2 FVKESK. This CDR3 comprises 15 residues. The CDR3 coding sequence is TGTGCCAGCAGCCAAGGGATGTCAGGGAAAGAGACCCAGTACTTC. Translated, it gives CASSQGMSGKETQYF. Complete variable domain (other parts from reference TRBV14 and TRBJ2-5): EAGVTQFPSHSVIEKGQTVTLRCDPISGHDNLYWYRRVMGKEIKFLLHFVKESKQDESGMPNNRFLAERTGGTYSTLKVQPAELEDSGVYFCASSQGMSGKETQYFGPGTRLLVL.

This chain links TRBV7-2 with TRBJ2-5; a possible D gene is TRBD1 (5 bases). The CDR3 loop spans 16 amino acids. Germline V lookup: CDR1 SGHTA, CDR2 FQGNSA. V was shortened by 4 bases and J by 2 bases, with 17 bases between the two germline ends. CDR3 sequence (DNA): TGTGCCAGCAGCTCCGTCATTGGACATTTACAAGAGACCCAGTACTTC. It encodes CASSSVIGHLQETQYF.

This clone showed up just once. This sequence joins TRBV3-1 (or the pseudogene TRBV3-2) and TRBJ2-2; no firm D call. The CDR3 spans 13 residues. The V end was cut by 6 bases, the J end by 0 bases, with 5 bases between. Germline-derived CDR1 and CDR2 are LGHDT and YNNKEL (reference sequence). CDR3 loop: CASRSSNTGELFF. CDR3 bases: TGTGCCAGCAGGTCCTCGAACACCGGGGAGCTGTTTTTT.

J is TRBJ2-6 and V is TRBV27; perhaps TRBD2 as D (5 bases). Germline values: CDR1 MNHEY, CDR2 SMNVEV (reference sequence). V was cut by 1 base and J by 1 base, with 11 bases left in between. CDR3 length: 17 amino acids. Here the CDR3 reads CASSLWSGGSGANVLTF. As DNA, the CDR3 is TGTGCCAGCAGTTTATGGTCAGGAGGATCTGGGGCCAACGTCCTGACTTTC.